This T cell receptor beta chain appears in the sequencing data of a study of OX40 agonist ivuxolimab in advanced cancers. For the study at large: Earlier anti-PD-1, anti-PD-L1 or anti-CTLA-4 therapy was permitted; 40% had received some. There were three patients with partial responses, one having hepatocellular carcinoma and two cutaneous melanoma.

Concerning this clone: The target antigen is unknown.

CDR3 length: 15 residues. V lost 0 bases to trimming and J lost 0 bases, with 6 bases between them. Germline CDR1 LGHNA, CDR2 YSLEER. Data came from immunoSEQ multiplex PCR; TCRdb stores just in-frame clones and leaves some out. The table includes around 15,000 clones, about three quarters detected once. Points from the study as a whole: The CD4+ and CD8+ T cells in the blood had expanded clonally by week 6 at 0.1 to 3.0 mg/kg.

The sequence derives from an adult with an advanced solid tumor such as melanoma, head and neck, liver or kidney cancer. The V gene is TRBV4-3, the J gene TRBJ1-5; D call uncertain. The sequencing here drew on CD4+ or CD8+ T cells sorted from blood, taken in a trial of the OX40 agonist ivuxolimab. Written as DNA, the CDR3 is TGCGCCAGCAGCCAAGATCTCCTTAGCAATCAGCCCCAGCATTTT. It translates to CASSQDLLSNQPQHF.